What follows is one T cell receptor (beta chain) and its context. Its antigen is not identified. These data originate in a study of cytomegalovirus exposure and HLA in healthy donors. Study-level results: Analysis was carried out at a later point, and it linked a missense DCLRE1C variant to TCR beta V- and J-gene trimming. Some V segments could not be told apart, so they were left out, TRBV6-2 and TRBV6-3 among them. Later analysis identified some 16,000 TCR beta sequences associated with HLA alleles, using a false discovery rate threshold of 0.05.

Primers: 60 Vbeta forward and 13 Jbeta reverse. Sequencing was performed with immunoSEQ multiplex PCR; in TCRdb, only in-frame clones are kept and a portion is missing. The repertoire holds roughly 160,000 clones, about 80% seen once, with around 2% in the top ten. The CDR3 has 16 residues. The material sequenced was PBMCs. The chain joins TRBV21-1 to TRBJ1-6; the table's TRBD1 call for D was not verified on the DNA. TRBV21-1 is classified as a pseudogene. The sequence was obtained from a man between 50 and 59 years old in good health and CMV-seropositive. CDR3 nucleotide sequence: TGTGCCAGCACTCTCCGGGACAGCTCCTATAATTCACCCCTCCACTTT. It specifies CASTLRDSSYNSPLHF.